This T cell receptor (beta chain) was recovered during a study of blood T cell repertoires in COVID-19. Study-level background: Samples of COVID-19 (acute and convalescent) were obtained from the United States, Italy and Spain. T cells, B-cell-depleted T cells, or PBMCs provided the cDNA or gDNA that served as material.

The V gene's germline CDR1 is SNHLY and CDR2 FYNNEI. CDR3 length: 12 amino acids. V was shortened by 8 bases and J by 4 bases, with 11 bases between the two germline ends. Original methodology: Amplification with reference gene primers provided the estimates of nucleated cell counts. Clones were sequenced by immunoSEQ multiplex PCR, and TCRdb holds only the in-frame ones, with some missing. For V, J and clone size, that table is used; D and trimming come from the DNA. The sample lists about 280,000 clones, around 86% seen once, with about an eighth in the top ten. Specimen: peripheral blood. The TCR sequence derives from a human donor in a cohort sampled during active COVID-19. The chain carries TRBV2 and TRBJ1-2, with unresolved D. CDR3 coding DNA: TGTGCCAGCGGTCGGGAGGGCTATGGCTACACCTTC. Encoded protein: CASGREGYGYTF.